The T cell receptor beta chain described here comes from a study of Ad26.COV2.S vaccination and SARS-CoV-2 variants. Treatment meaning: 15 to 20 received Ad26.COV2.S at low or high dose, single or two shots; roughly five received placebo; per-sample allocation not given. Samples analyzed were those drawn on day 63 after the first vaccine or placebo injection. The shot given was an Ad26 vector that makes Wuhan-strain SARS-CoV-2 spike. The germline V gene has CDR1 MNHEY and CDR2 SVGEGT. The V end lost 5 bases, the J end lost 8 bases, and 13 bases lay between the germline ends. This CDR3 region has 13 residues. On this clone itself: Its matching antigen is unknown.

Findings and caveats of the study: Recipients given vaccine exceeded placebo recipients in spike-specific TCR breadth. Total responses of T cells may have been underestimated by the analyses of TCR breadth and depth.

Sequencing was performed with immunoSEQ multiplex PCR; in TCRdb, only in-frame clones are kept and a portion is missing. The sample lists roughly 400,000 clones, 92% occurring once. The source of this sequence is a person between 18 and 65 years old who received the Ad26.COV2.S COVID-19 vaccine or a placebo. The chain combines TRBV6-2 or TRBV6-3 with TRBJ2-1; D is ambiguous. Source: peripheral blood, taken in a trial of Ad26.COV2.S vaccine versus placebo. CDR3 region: CASSRSLGDEQFF. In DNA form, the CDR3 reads TGTGCCAGCAGTCGATCCCTTGGGGATGAGCAGTTCTTC.